The clone carrying this T cell receptor beta chain was observed a few times. What it recognizes is unknown. From germline, CDR1 is SQVTM and CDR2 ANQGSEA. This CDR3 has 10 residues. V was clipped by 6 bases and J by 8 bases, with 10 bases between them. In TCRdb, the reads were re-called with MiXCR into one record per CDR3 protein. Of approximately 250,000 distinct CDR3 sequences listed, 22% are singletons. The data belong to a study of T cell repertoires in cytomegalovirus infection. Overall study: Public TCR beta signatures were indicative of both CMV infection and a matching HLA type.

General study findings and limits: CMV-specific TCR beta clonotypes restricted by HLA-C dominated the ex vivo response. Identification of carriers of CMV plus the relevant HLA was achieved through cumulative public TCR beta family frequency.

The chain is built from TRBV29-1 and TRBJ1-2; D not certain. The source material was CD8+ T cells from PBMCs. The receptor was isolated from a human donor in good health (CMV status not recorded). Some clones in this sample may be carry-over from other donors' samples. The CDR3 reads CSVFVRGYTF. The CDR3 region has the DNA TGCAGCGTCTTCGTAAGGGGCTACACCTTC.